This T cell receptor beta chain comes out of a study of T cell changes during pregnancy in multiple sclerosis. CDR1 is MNHNS and CDR2 is SASEGT in the germline V gene. This CDR3 has 15 amino acids. A few counts support this clone. One end of the junction is discordant with germline, which a read error may explain. Produced via immunoSEQ multiplex PCR; TCRdb's table is partial and in-frame only. Among 30,000 or so clones listed, around 85% were seen once. The material was CD8+ T cells from peripheral blood mononuclear cells, obtained after pregnancy. The chain joins TRBV6-1 to TRBJ2-7, with D maybe TRBD1 (6 bases). The clonotype originates from a female donor with multiple sclerosis, enrolled in a pregnancy study. The chain's CDR3 is CASSESPDSSYEQYF. The DNA for the CDR3 is TGCGCCAGCAGTGAGTCCCCGGACAGCTCCTACGAGCAGTACTTC.